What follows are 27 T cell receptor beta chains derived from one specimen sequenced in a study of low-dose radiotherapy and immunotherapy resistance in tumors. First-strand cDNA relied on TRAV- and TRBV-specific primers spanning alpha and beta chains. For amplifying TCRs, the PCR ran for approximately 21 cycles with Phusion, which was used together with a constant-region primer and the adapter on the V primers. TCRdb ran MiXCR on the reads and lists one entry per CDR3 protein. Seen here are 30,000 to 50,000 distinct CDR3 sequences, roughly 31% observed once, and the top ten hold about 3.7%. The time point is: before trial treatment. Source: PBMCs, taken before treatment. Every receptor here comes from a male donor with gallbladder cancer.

CDR3 nucleotide sequence: TGCGCCAGCAGCCAAGCCCGGGCAGGACTAGGAGGAAACATTCAGTACTTC. Translating gives CASSQARAGLGGNIQYF. This sequence joins TRBV4-1 and TRBJ2-4; TRBD2 aligns across 7 bases. The CDR3 is 17 amino acids. The V gene's germline CDR1 is MGHRA and CDR2 YSYEKL. After removal of 1 base from V and 6 bases from J, the junction contained 12 bases not matched to a gene.

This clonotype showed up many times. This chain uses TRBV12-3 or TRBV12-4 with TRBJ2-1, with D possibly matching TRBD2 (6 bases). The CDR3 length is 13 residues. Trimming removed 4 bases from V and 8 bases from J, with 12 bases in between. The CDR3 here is CASSSGTQDEQFF. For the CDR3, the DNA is TGTGCCAGCAGTTCCGGGACTCAGGATGAGCAGTTCTTC.

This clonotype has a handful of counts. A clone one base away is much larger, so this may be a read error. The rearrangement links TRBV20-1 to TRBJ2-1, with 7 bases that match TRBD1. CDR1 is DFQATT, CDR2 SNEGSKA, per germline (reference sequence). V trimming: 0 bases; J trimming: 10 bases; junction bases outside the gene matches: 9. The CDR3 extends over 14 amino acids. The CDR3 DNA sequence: TGCAGTGCTAGAGAGGTGACAGGGACGTACGAGCAGTTCTTC. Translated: CSAREVTGTYEQFF.

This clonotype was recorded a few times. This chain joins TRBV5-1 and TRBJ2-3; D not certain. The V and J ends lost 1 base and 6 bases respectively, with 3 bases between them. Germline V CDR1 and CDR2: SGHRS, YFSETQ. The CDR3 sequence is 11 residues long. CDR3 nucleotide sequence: TGCGCCAGCAGCTTGTACGATACGCAGTATTTT. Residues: CASSLYDTQYF.

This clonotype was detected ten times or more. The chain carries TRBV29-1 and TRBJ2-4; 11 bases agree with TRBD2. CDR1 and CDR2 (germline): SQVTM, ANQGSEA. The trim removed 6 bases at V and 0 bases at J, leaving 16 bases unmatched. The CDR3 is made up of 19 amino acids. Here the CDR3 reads CSVAPVISGRAIAKNIQYF. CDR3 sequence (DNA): TGCAGCGTGGCCCCGGTGATTAGCGGGAGGGCCATAGCCAAAAACATTCAGTACTTC.

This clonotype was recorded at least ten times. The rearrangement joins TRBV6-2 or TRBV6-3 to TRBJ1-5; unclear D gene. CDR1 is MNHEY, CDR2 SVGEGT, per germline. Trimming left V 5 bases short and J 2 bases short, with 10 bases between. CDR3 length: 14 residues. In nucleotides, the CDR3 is TGTGCCAGCAGTGTGACCGGGGGCAATCAGCCCCAGCATTTT. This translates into CASSVTGGNQPQHF.

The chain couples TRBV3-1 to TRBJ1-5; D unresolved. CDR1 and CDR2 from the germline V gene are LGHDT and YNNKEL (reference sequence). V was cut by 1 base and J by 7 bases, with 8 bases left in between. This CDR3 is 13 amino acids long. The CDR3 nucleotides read TGTGCCAGCAGCCAAGTGGCGGGACAGCCCCAGCATTTT. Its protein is CASSQVAGQPQHF.

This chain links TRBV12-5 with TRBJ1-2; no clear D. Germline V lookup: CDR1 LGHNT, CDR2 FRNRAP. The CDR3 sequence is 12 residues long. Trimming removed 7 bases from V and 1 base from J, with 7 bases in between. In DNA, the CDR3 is TGTGCTAGTGCACCCCATAACTATGGCTACACCTTC. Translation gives CASAPHNYGYTF.

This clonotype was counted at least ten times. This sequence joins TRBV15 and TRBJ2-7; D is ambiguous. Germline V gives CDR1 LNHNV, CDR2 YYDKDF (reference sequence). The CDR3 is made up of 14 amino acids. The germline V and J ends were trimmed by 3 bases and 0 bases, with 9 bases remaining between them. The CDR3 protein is CATSSGSSSYEQYF. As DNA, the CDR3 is TGTGCCACCAGCAGTGGTTCGAGCTCCTACGAGCAGTACTTC.

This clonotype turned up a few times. CDR3 nucleotide sequence: TGTGCCAGCCAGCCTCGGGGCGCTTACTACGAGCAGTACTTC. Translating gives CASQPRGAYYEQYF. This rearrangement joins TRBV28 to TRBJ2-7; possibly TRBD1 or TRBD2 for D (5 bases each). Germline V gives CDR1 MDHEN, CDR2 SYDVKM. The V and J ends lost 8 bases and 3 bases respectively, with 17 bases between them. This CDR3 spans 14 amino acids.

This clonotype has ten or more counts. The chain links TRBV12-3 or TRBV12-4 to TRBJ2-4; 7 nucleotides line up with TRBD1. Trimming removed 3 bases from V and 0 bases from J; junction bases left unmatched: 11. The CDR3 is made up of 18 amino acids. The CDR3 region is CASSFRGQTTVAKNIQYF. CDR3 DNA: TGTGCCAGCAGTTTTAGGGGACAGACAACGGTAGCCAAAAACATTCAGTACTTC.

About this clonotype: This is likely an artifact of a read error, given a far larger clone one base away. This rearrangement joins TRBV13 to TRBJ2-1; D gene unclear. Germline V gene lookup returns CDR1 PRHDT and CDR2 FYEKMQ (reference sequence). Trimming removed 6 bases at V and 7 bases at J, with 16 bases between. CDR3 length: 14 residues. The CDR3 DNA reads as TGTGCCAGCAGAGCTCAAATTTCCAAAAATGAGCAGTTCTTC. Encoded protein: CASRAQISKNEQFF. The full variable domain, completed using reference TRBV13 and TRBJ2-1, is AAGVIQSPRHLIKEKRETATLKCYPIPRHDTVYWYQQGPGQDPQFLISFYEKMQSDKGSIPDRFSAQQFSDYHSELNMSSLELGDSALYFCASRAQISKNEQFFGPGTRLTVL.

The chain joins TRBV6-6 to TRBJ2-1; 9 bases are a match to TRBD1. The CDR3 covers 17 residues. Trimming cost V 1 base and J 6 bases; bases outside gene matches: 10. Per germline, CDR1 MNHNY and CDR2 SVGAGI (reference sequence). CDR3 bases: TGTGCCAGCAGTTACTTCGTTGCCGGGACAGGGTTCAATGAGCAGTTCTTC. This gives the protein CASSYFVAGTGFNEQFF.

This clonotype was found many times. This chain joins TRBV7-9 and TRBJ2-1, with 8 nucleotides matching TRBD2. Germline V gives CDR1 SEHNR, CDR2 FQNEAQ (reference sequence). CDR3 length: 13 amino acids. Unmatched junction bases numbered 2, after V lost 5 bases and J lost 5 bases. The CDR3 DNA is TGTGCCAGCAGCGATAGCGGGGACAATGAGCAGTTCTTC. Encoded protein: CASSDSGDNEQFF.

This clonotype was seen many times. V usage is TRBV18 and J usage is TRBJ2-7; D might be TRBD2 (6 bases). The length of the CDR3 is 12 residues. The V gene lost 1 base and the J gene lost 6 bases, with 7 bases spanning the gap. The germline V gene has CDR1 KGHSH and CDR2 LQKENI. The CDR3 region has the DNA TGTGCCAGCTCACCACGGAGGGGCGAGCAGTACTTC. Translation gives CASSPRRGEQYF. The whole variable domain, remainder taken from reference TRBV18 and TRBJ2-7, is NAGVMQNPRHLVRRRGQEARLRCSPMKGHSHVYWYRQLPEEGLKFMVYLQKENIIDESGMPKERFSAEFPKEGPSILRIQQVVRGDSAAYFCASSPRRGEQYFGPGTRLTVT.

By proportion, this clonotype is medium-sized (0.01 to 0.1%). The CDR3 nucleotides are TGTGCCAGCAGTAACAGGGAGGATAGCAATCAGCCCCAGCATTTT. This translates into CASSNREDSNQPQHF. V is TRBV12-3 or TRBV12-4 and J is TRBJ1-5; D possibly corresponds to TRBD1 (6 bases). There are 15 residues in the CDR3. Trimming pared 5 bases from V and 0 bases from J, leaving 11 bases between.

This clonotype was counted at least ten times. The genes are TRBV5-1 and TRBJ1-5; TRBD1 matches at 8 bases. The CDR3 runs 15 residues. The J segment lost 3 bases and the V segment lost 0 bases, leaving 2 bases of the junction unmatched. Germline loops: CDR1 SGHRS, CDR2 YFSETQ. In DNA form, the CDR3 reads TGCGCCAGCAGCTTGGAGGGACAGGACAATCAGCCCCAGCATTTT. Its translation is CASSLEGQDNQPQHF.

The CDR3 bases are TGTGCCAGCAGCTTCCCCGGGGAGCTGTTTTTT. Its translation: CASSFPGELFF. V usage is TRBV7-6 and J usage is TRBJ2-2; D is undetermined. Per the germline V gene, CDR1 is SGHVS and CDR2 is FNYEAQ. The V gene lost 3 bases and the J gene lost 6 bases, with 2 bases spanning the gap. The CDR3 is made up of 11 amino acids.

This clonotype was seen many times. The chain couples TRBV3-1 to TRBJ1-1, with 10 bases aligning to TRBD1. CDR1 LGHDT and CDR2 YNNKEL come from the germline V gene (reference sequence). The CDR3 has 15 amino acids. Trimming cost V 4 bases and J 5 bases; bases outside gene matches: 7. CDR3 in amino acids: CASSPDRGRRTEAFF. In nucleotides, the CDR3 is TGTGCCAGCAGCCCAGACAGGGGGCGAAGGACTGAAGCTTTCTTT.

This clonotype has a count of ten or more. The CDR3 loop reads CAISPRPGHSTDTQYF. The CDR3 DNA is TGTGCCATCAGTCCCCGTCCGGGACACAGCACAGATACGCAGTATTTT. The V gene is TRBV10-3, the J gene TRBJ2-3; D perhaps matches TRBD1 (6 bases). Germline V gives CDR1 ENHRY, CDR2 SYGVKD. V dropped 5 bases and J dropped 0 bases, with 15 bases sitting between them. The CDR3 spans 16 residues.

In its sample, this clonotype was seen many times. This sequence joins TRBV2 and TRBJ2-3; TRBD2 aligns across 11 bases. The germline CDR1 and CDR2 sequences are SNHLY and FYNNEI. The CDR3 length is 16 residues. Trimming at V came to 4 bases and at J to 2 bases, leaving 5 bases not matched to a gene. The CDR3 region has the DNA TGTGCCAGCAGTGCCACTAGCGGGAGAGACACAGATACGCAGTATTTT. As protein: CASSATSGRDTDTQYF.

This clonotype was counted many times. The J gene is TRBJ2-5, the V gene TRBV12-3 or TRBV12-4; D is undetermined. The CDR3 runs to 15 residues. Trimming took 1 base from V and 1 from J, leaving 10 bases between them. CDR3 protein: CASSLVPRFQETQYF. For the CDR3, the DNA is TGTGCCAGCAGTTTAGTACCCAGATTCCAAGAGACCCAGTACTTC.

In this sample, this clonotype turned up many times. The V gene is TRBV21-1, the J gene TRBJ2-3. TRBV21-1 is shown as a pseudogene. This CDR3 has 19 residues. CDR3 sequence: CASSDDTIYHGTTTDTQYF. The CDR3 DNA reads TGTGCCAGCAGCGACGACACAATTTACCATGGGACTACCACAGATACGCAGTATTTT.

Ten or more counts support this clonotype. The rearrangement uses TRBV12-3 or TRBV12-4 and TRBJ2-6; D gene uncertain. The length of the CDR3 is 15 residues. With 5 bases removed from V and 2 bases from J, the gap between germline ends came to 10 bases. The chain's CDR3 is CASSLWGAGANVLTF. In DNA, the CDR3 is TGTGCCAGCAGTCTGTGGGGTGCTGGGGCCAACGTCCTGACTTTC.

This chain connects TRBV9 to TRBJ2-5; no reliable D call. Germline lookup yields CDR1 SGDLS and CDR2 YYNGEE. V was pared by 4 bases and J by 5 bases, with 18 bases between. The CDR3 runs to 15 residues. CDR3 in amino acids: CASSTAAGLLETQYF. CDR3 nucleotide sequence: TGTGCCAGCAGCACCGCCGCCGGGCTCTTGGAGACCCAGTACTTC.

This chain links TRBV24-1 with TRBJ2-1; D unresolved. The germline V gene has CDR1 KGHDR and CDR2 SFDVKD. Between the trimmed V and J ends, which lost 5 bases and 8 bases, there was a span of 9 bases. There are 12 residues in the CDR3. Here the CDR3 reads CATSGHRDEQFF. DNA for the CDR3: TGTGCCACCAGTGGCCACCGCGATGAGCAGTTCTTC.

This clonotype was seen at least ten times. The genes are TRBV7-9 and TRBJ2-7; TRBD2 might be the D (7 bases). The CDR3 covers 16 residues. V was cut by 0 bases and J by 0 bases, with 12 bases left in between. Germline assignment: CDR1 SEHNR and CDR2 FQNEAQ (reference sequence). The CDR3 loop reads CASSLAGGESSYEQYF. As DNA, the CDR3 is TGTGCCAGCAGCTTAGCAGGGGGGGAAAGCTCCTACGAGCAGTACTTC.